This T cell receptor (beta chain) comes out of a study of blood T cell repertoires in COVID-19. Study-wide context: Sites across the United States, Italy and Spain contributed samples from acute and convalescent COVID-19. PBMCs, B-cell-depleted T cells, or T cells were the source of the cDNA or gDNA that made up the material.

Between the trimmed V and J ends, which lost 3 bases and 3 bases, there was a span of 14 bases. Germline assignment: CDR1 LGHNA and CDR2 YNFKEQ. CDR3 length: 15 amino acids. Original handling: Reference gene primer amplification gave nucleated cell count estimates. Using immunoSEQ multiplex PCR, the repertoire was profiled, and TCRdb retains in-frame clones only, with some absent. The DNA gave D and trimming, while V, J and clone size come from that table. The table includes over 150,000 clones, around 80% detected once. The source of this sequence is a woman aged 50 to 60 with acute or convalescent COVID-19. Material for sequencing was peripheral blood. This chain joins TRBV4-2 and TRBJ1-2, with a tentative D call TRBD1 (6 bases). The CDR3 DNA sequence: TGTGCCAGCAGCCATTCCCCAGGGGAAGACTATGGCTACACCTTC. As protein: CASSHSPGEDYGYTF.